This T cell receptor beta chain comes out of a study of blood T cell repertoires in COVID-19. Study background: The study drew acute and convalescent COVID-19 samples from the United States, Italy and Spain. Nucleic acid was either cDNA or gDNA, and it came from T cells, B-cell-depleted T cells, or PBMCs.

Per the original methods: Amplifying reference gene primers gave estimates of nucleated cell counts. Some clones are missing from TCRdb's copy, which holds only in-frame ones; the method was immunoSEQ multiplex PCR. For V, J and clone size, that table is used; D and trimming come from the DNA. Among some 24,000 clones listed, approximately 86% were seen once. The CDR3 consists of 19 residues. Per germline, CDR1 LNHDA and CDR2 SQIVND (reference sequence). After removal of 2 bases from V and 4 bases from J, the junction contained 12 bases not matched to a gene. This clone showed up just once. The clonotype comes from a man over 45 with active COVID-19. Sequencing input: peripheral blood. The J gene is TRBJ2-1, the V gene TRBV19; TRBD1 aligns across 12 bases. CDR3 in amino acids: CASSIRGQGAIVSYNEQFF. The CDR3 DNA follows: TGTGCCAGTAGTATAAGGGGACAGGGGGCTATTGTTTCGTACAATGAGCAGTTCTTC.